These 22 T cell receptor beta chains were all obtained from the same sample, sequenced in a study of T-cell reconstitution after alpha-beta-depleted transplantation in children. Unique molecular identifiers were incorporated when the TCRbeta library was constructed. TCRdb reprocessed the PCR reads with MiXCR, giving one entry per CDR3 protein. There are more than 85,000 distinct CDR3 sequences in the sample; 9% to 12% occur only once, and around 8.2% lies in the top ten. The material sequenced was PBMCs from the stem cell graft donor, taken from the stem cell graft. The source of these receptors is a human donor who donated a stem cell graft to a child with acute lymphoblastic leukemia.

The gene calls are TRBV11-2 and TRBJ2-1; a weak D match, TRBD2 (6 bases). From germline, CDR1 is SGHAT and CDR2 FQNNGV. The ends were cut back, 5 bases at V and 9 bases at J, with 17 bases in the middle. The CDR3 contains 14 residues. The CDR3 here is CASSPGLSSGEQFF. The CDR3 DNA is TGTGCCAGCAGCCCGGGACTCTCGAGCGGTGAGCAGTTCTTC.

This clonotype was found many times. This sequence joins TRBV20-1 and TRBJ2-3; possibly TRBD1 for D (5 bases). The CDR3 totals 15 residues. Germline V CDR1 and CDR2: DFQATT, SNEGSKA (reference sequence). Trimming took 6 bases from V and 3 from J, leaving 19 bases between them. CDR3 region: CSADGGAGLTDTQYF. CDR3 bases: TGCAGTGCCGACGGTGGGGCAGGGTTAACAGATACGCAGTATTTT.

Ten or more counts support this clonotype. The chain recombines TRBV5-1 with TRBJ2-7, with 7 bases that match TRBD1. Germline CDR1 is SGHRS and CDR2 is YFSETQ. V trimming: 0 bases; J trimming: 0 bases; junction bases outside the gene matches: 9. This CDR3 is built from 17 residues. The CDR3 is CASSLGGWTGDSYEQYF. CDR3 in DNA: TGCGCCAGCAGCTTGGGGGGATGGACAGGAGACTCCTACGAGCAGTACTTC.

The rearrangement links TRBV7-9 to TRBJ1-1, with unresolved D. The V end lost 7 bases, the J end lost 0 bases, and 6 bases lay between the germline ends. The CDR3 totals 12 residues. Germline assignment: CDR1 SEHNR and CDR2 FQNEAQ (reference sequence). The CDR3 protein is CASTTMNTEAFF. The CDR3 DNA sequence: TGTGCCAGCACAACTATGAACACTGAAGCTTTCTTT.

The table lists this clonotype with many counts. The chain couples TRBV19 to TRBJ1-1, with D perhaps TRBD1 (5 bases). The germline CDR1 and CDR2 sequences are LNHDA and SQIVND (reference sequence). With 5 bases removed from V and 1 base from J, the gap between germline ends came to 20 bases. This CDR3 has 17 residues. The CDR3, as DNA: TGTGCCAGTAGTCGGAGGGGATGGAGCAGGAAGAACACTGAAGCTTTCTTT. Its translation is CASSRRGWSRKNTEAFF.

This clonotype showed up many times. The chain uses TRBV4-1 and TRBJ2-1; 15 bases match TRBD2. The trim removed 5 bases at V and 7 bases at J, leaving 9 bases unmatched. CDR3 length equals 17 residues. CDR1 and CDR2 from the germline V gene are MGHRA and YSYEKL. CDR3 protein: CASSSRTSGGAANEQFF. The CDR3 DNA sequence: TGCGCCAGCAGCTCCCGGACTAGCGGGGGGGCCGCTAATGAGCAGTTCTTC.

This chain connects TRBV9 to TRBJ2-7; D gene uncertain. This CDR3 is 16 amino acids long. The germline CDR1 and CDR2 sequences are SGDLS and YYNGEE. V gave up 0 bases and J gave up 2 bases, with 15 bases separating them. The CDR3 nucleotides are TGTGCCAGCAGCGTAGATCCTGGCATGGGGACCTACGAGCAGTACTTC. Amino acid sequence: CASSVDPGMGTYEQYF.

In its sample, this clonotype was seen many times. This chain connects TRBV4-2 to TRBJ2-3; 13 nucleotides agree with TRBD2. Trimming took 6 bases from V and 4 from J; bases not matched to a gene: 4. Germline V gene lookup returns CDR1 LGHNA and CDR2 YNFKEQ. CDR3 length: 15 residues. The CDR3 reads CASSGLAGEADTQYF. The CDR3 bases are TGTGCCAGCAGTGGACTAGCGGGAGAGGCAGATACGCAGTATTTT.

This clonotype was picked up many times. The chain carries TRBV29-1 and TRBJ2-4; D could derive from TRBD1 or TRBD2 (5 bases each). The CDR3 is 13 residues long. V was shortened by 7 bases and J by 0 bases, with 10 bases between the two germline ends. Germline CDR1 SQVTM, CDR2 ANQGSEA. The CDR3 DNA sequence: TGCAGCGCCTCCGGGACAGCCAAAAACATTCAGTACTTC. Encoded protein: CSASGTAKNIQYF.

This clonotype was seen at least ten times. The rearrangement uses TRBV7-2 and TRBJ1-3, with D hard to call. Germline CDR1 reads SGHTA; CDR2 reads FQGNSA. Trimming took 4 bases from V and 3 from J, leaving 7 bases between them. The CDR3 loop spans 13 amino acids. The CDR3 here is CASSSSGGNTIYF. Written as DNA, the CDR3 is TGTGCCAGCAGCTCCTCGGGTGGAAACACCATATATTTT.

As for this clonotype: A much more abundant neighbour one base away suggests this may be a read error. This rearrangement joins TRBV11-2 to TRBJ2-4, with a weak D call TRBD2 (5 bases). The CDR3 consists of 13 residues. The germline CDR1 and CDR2 sequences are SGHAT and FQNNGV. The CDR3 DNA reads as TGTGCCAGCAGCCAGCTAGCCAAAAACAGTCAGTACTTC. This translates into CASSQLAKNSQYF.

The J gene is TRBJ2-1, the V gene TRBV29-1; no definite D call. The CDR3 has 10 residues. Trimming pared 4 bases from V and 8 bases from J, leaving 6 bases between. Germline CDR1 SQVTM, CDR2 ANQGSEA. The CDR3 is CSVGYDEQFF. CDR3 DNA sequence: TGCAGCGTTGGGTACGATGAGCAGTTCTTC.

At least ten counts were recorded for this clonotype. This rearrangement joins TRBV28 to TRBJ1-5; no firm D call. Germline values: CDR1 MDHEN, CDR2 SYDVKM. The CDR3 extends over 15 amino acids. V lost 4 bases and J 1 base, leaving 11 bases between the germline ends. The CDR3 region has the DNA TGTGCCAGCAGTTGGTCCCGGGGAAGCAATCAGCCCCAGCATTTT. Protein: CASSWSRGSNQPQHF. Full variable domain (rest looked up from reference TRBV28 and TRBJ1-5): DVKVTQSSRYLVKRTGEKVFLECVQDMDHENMFWYRQDPGLGLRLIYFSYDVKMKEKGDIPEGYSVSREKKERFSLILESASTNQTSMYLCASSWSRGSNQPQHFGDGTRLSIL.

Ten or more counts support this clonotype. The CDR3 sequence: CASSNSGGGYGYTF. CDR3 in DNA: TGTGCCAGCAGCAACTCAGGGGGAGGTTATGGCTACACCTTC. The rearrangement links TRBV6-5 to TRBJ1-2; 7 nucleotides align to TRBD1. Germline lookup yields CDR1 MNHEY and CDR2 SVGAGI. The trim removed 6 bases at V and 5 bases at J, leaving 9 bases unmatched. There are 14 residues in the CDR3.

This clonotype showed up just a few times. The genes are TRBV5-5 and TRBJ2-7; 7 bases align to TRBD1. The CDR3 sequence is 15 residues long. Germline CDR1 and CDR2: SGHKS and YYEKEE (reference sequence). The V gene end was trimmed by 0 bases and the J gene end by 4 bases; junction bases not matched to a gene: 7. The CDR3 DNA sequence: TGTGCCAGCAGCTTGGCAGTGAGGGGGCAGTACGAGCAGTACTTC. Protein: CASSLAVRGQYEQYF.

This clonotype was recorded many times. The V gene is TRBV6-2 or TRBV6-3, the J gene TRBJ2-3; 11 bases map to TRBD1. The CDR3 is 16 amino acids. Germline values: CDR1 MNHEY, CDR2 SVGEGT. Losses at the gene ends were 6 bases for V and 5 bases for J; bases not matched to a gene: 10. Written as DNA, the CDR3 is TGTGCCAGCAGCACCCTCGGACAGGGGGCTAAAGATACGCAGTATTTT. It translates to CASSTLGQGAKDTQYF.

This clonotype was found a few times. The rearrangement joins TRBV30 to TRBJ2-3, with D possibly TRBD1 on 6 matching bases. This CDR3 is built from 11 residues. The germline gives CDR1 GTSNPN, CDR2 SVGIG (reference sequence). In DNA, the CDR3 is TGTGTGGGGGCCCGCACAGATACGCAGTATTTT. Amino acids: CVGARTDTQYF.

The table lists this clonotype with many counts. The chain recombines TRBV12-3 or TRBV12-4 with TRBJ1-5; 8 bases map to TRBD1. V shed 5 bases and J 1 base; nucleotides not matched to a gene: 13. This CDR3 has 18 amino acids. CDR3 sequence reads: CASSRQGSAVYSNQPQHF. CDR3 in DNA: TGTGCCAGCAGTCGACAGGGGTCGGCGGTATACAGCAATCAGCCCCAGCATTTT.

The chain carries TRBV30 and TRBJ2-3; 13 bases line up with TRBD2. The CDR3 has 14 residues. V was pared by 8 bases and J by 4 bases, with 6 bases of the junction left unmatched. The germline gives CDR1 GTSNPN, CDR2 SVGIG (reference sequence). CDR3 amino acids: CARTSGRAPDTQYF. The CDR3 coding sequence is TGTGCCCGAACTAGCGGGAGGGCCCCAGATACGCAGTATTTT.

This clonotype was counted many times. This chain connects TRBV7-9 to TRBJ1-6; the D is unclear. This CDR3 spans 13 amino acids. Germline values: CDR1 SEHNR, CDR2 FQNEAQ (reference sequence). The V end lost 5 bases, the J end lost 7 bases, and 9 bases lay between the germline ends. The CDR3: CASSPVQNSPLHF. CDR3 coding DNA: TGTGCCAGCAGCCCGGTACAGAATTCACCCCTCCACTTT.

This clonotype occurred many times. For the CDR3, the DNA is TGCAGTAGTCGGGGATGGGGGGTTGAAGCTTTCTTT. Encoded protein: CSSRGWGVEAFF. The V and J genes are TRBV29-1 and TRBJ1-1, with D perhaps matching TRBD1 (5 bases). From germline, CDR1 is SQVTM and CDR2 ANQGSEA. The CDR3 loop spans 12 amino acids.

In this sample, this clonotype turned up many times. The chain uses TRBV5-1 and TRBJ2-7; no clear D. There are 13 residues in the CDR3. Trimming took 3 bases from V and 7 from J, leaving 14 bases between them. Germline CDR1 SGHRS, CDR2 YFSETQ. In nucleotides, the CDR3 is TGCGCCAGCAGCTCTCAAATGGGCTGGGAGCAGTACTTC. Translated, it gives CASSSQMGWEQYF.